This T cell receptor beta chain was obtained from a study of cytomegalovirus exposure and HLA in healthy donors. Overall study findings and caveats: Later analysis showed most CMV-associated TCR beta chains appearing HLA-restricted. An analysis done earlier found most TCR beta V segments productive about 90% or about 30% of the time. As immune exposure information, only CMV serostatus was available.

The PCR employed 60 Vbeta primers together with 13 Jbeta primers. The data were produced by immunoSEQ multiplex PCR, yet TCRdb's version contains in-frame clones alone and is incomplete. The sample contains about 150,000 clones, approximately 82% of which appear only once. In its sample, this clone was seen once. Its antigen is unknown. This sequence was found in a man aged 18-30 years in good health and CMV-seropositive. What was sequenced was PBMCs.

The DNA for the CDR3 is TGCGCCAGCAGCCAAGATGTGGGAGGGCCTGGGAATGAGCAGTTCTTC. Its protein product is CASSQDVGGPGNEQFF. The J gene is TRBJ2-1, the V gene TRBV4-1, with TRBD2 matching over 7 bases. V shed 0 bases and J 7 bases; nucleotides not matched to a gene: 9. The CDR3 contains 16 residues. Germline V gene data show CDR1 as MGHRA and CDR2 as YSYEKL.